A single sample is the source of the 26 T cell receptor beta chains below, sequenced in a study of blood T cell repertoires in COVID-19. The method was immunoSEQ multiplex PCR; TCRdb's version includes in-frame clones alone and lacks a portion of them. The repertoire has approximately 130,000 clones, roughly 85% of them found once; the top ten carry 4.3%. The material sequenced was peripheral blood. The receptor set was obtained from a human donor in a cohort sampled during active COVID-19.

The chain carries TRBV19 and TRBJ1-5; maybe TRBD1 (5 bases). The germline V and J ends were trimmed by 5 bases and 5 bases, with 7 bases remaining between them. Germline V gene sequence: CDR1 LNHDA, CDR2 SQIVND (reference sequence). CDR3 size: 12 residues. DNA for the CDR3: TGTGCCAGTAGTGGGGGGGATCAGCCCCAGCATTTT. Protein sequence: CASSGGDQPQHF.

The chain is built from TRBV4-1 and TRBJ1-3; TRBD1 matches at 7 bases. CDR3 length: 16 residues. The J segment lost 4 bases and the V segment lost 3 bases, leaving 9 bases of the junction unmatched. The germline gives CDR1 MGHRA, CDR2 YSYEKL. As DNA, the CDR3 is TGCGCCAGCAGCCAGGTCGACAGGGCGAGGGGAAACACCATATATTTT. Amino acids: CASSQVDRARGNTIYF.

The chain couples TRBV19 to TRBJ1-6; 7 bases line up with TRBD1. The V gene end was trimmed by 4 bases and the J gene end by 9 bases; junction bases not matched to a gene: 6. CDR1 and CDR2 (germline): LNHDA, SQIVND (reference sequence). The CDR3 length is 14 residues. The CDR3 here is CASSNHRGPSPLHF. CDR3 DNA sequence: TGTGCCAGTAGTAACCACAGGGGCCCTTCACCCCTCCACTTT.

J is TRBJ2-1 and V is TRBV18; D uncertain. Per the germline V gene, CDR1 is KGHSH and CDR2 is LQKENI. The CDR3 is 15 residues long. V lost 3 bases, J lost 2 bases, and 11 bases lay in between. CDR3 sequence: CASSPSLAAYNEQFF. Written as DNA, the CDR3 is TGTGCCAGCTCACCGTCGCTCGCGGCCTACAATGAGCAGTTCTTC.

This clone was recorded once. The junction departs from the called germline gene at one end, perhaps through a read error. This rearrangement joins TRBV13 to TRBJ2-3, with 7 bases identical to TRBD1. CDR3 size: 13 residues. CDR1 is PRHDT, CDR2 FYEKMQ, per germline (reference sequence). DNA for the CDR3: TGTGCCAGCAGCTTAGGGGCCGGGACAGAAGCGTTTTTT. Translating it yields CASSLGAGTEAFF.

This clone was observed once. This chain connects TRBV29-1 to TRBJ1-2; 8 bases map to TRBD1. Germline trimming cut 5 bases from V and 4 bases from J; bases unmatched to any gene: 6. This CDR3 contains 13 residues. Germline V gene lookup returns CDR1 SQVTM and CDR2 ANQGSEA. The CDR3 sequence: CSVRTGLSYGYTF. As DNA, the CDR3 is TGCAGCGTTAGGACAGGGTTGAGCTATGGCTACACCTTC.

The J gene is TRBJ2-3, the V gene TRBV18; 14 bases align to TRBD2. Germline V gives CDR1 KGHSH, CDR2 LQKENI. The CDR3 is 17 amino acids. The junction had 4 bases not matched to a gene; V was cut back by 1 base and J by 4 bases. Here the CDR3 DNA reads TGTGCCAGCTCACCACAGGGGACTAGCGGGAGCGCAGATACGCAGTATTTT. Amino acids: CASSPQGTSGSADTQYF. Drawing the rest from reference TRBV18 and TRBJ2-3, the complete variable domain is NAGVMQNPRHLVRRRGQEARLRCSPMKGHSHVYWYRQLPEEGLKFMVYLQKENIIDESGMPKERFSAEFPKEGPSILRIQQVVRGDSAAYFCASSPQGTSGSADTQYFGPGTRLTVL.

V usage is TRBV7-7 and J usage is TRBJ2-5; no firm D call. In germline, CDR1 is SSHAT, CDR2 FNYEAQ (reference sequence). Trimming cost V 4 bases and J 2 bases, with 8 bases left between them. The length of the CDR3 is 13 residues. CDR3: CASSSEVQETQYF. DNA for the CDR3: TGTGCCAGCAGCTCTGAGGTACAAGAGACCCAGTACTTC.

This clone counts as medium-sized. The rearrangement links TRBV10-3 to TRBJ1-2; 7 positions match TRBD1. CDR1 and CDR2 from the germline V gene are ENHRY and SYGVKD. V lost 0 bases and J lost 4; bases outside the gene matches: 2. The CDR3 is 14 residues long. The DNA for the CDR3 is TGTGCCATCAGTGAGTCCGGGACAGCCTATGGCTACACCTTC. Protein product: CAISESGTAYGYTF.

V usage is TRBV10-3 and J usage is TRBJ2-5; D not certain. The CDR3 loop spans 14 amino acids. Per the germline V gene, CDR1 is ENHRY and CDR2 is SYGVKD. Trimming took 6 bases from V and 1 from J, leaving 12 bases between them. CDR3 nucleotide sequence: TGTGCCATCAGGGAACGAGGCGGCCAAGAGACCCAGTACTTC. Residues: CAIRERGGQETQYF.

The chain carries TRBV24-1 and TRBJ2-1; 7 bases map to TRBD1. The trim removed 5 bases at V and 4 bases at J, leaving 7 bases unmatched. This CDR3 contains 15 residues. Germline CDR1 and CDR2: KGHDR and SFDVKD. CDR3 DNA: TGTGCCACCAGTGTCCGGACAGGTGATTACAATGAGCAGTTCTTC. The encoded protein is CATSVRTGDYNEQFF.

The chain carries TRBV5-6 and TRBJ1-1, with a tentative D call TRBD1 (6 bases). Germline V lookup: CDR1 SGHDT, CDR2 YYEEEE. The V gene lost 0 bases and the J gene lost 5 bases, with 14 bases spanning the gap. CDR3 length: 15 residues. CDR3 sequence: CASSLGSGDRTEAFF. DNA for the CDR3: TGTGCCAGCAGCTTGGGATCAGGGGATAGAACTGAAGCTTTCTTT.

This clone came up once. The chain couples TRBV7-6 to TRBJ2-2, with D unresolved. Per the germline V gene, CDR1 is SGHVS and CDR2 is FNYEAQ. This CDR3 contains 13 residues. V was cut by 2 bases and J by 6 bases, with 7 bases left in between. The CDR3 DNA reads TGTGCCAGCAGCTTAAATGAGGCCGGGGAGCTGTTTTTT. Translating it yields CASSLNEAGELFF.

The V and J genes are TRBV10-3 and TRBJ2-3; 10 bases are a match to TRBD2. CDR1 and CDR2 (germline): ENHRY, SYGVKD. CDR3 size: 15 residues. Trimming cost V 0 bases and J 4 bases; bases outside gene matches: 1. CDR3 sequence: CAISESLAGADTQYF. CDR3 nucleotide sequence: TGTGCCATCAGTGAGTCGCTAGCGGGAGCAGATACGCAGTATTTT.

The CDR3 nucleotides read TGTGCCAGCAGCCAAGAGAGGGAGGGCCGCGAGCAGTACGTC. Its translation is CASSQEREGREQYV. The V and J genes are TRBV3-1 (or the pseudogene TRBV3-2) and TRBJ2-7; 7 bases line up with TRBD2. Germline V gives CDR1 LGHDT, CDR2 YNNKEL (reference sequence). The J segment lost 6 bases and the V segment lost 0 bases, leaving 5 bases of the junction unmatched. The CDR3 has 14 amino acids.

The chain is built from TRBV24-1 and TRBJ2-1; the D gene is possibly TRBD2 (6 bases). Per germline, CDR1 KGHDR and CDR2 SFDVKD. CDR3 length: 13 residues. Between the trimmed V and J ends, which lost 7 bases and 9 bases, there was a span of 15 bases. The CDR3 nucleotides read TGTGCCACCAGGGGTGCGGGGAGTGGTGAGCAGTTCTTC. Residues: CATRGAGSGEQFF.

The J gene is TRBJ2-2, the V gene TRBV6-2 or TRBV6-3; no clear D gene. The CDR3 spans 15 residues. Germline V CDR1 and CDR2: MNHEY, SVGEGT. The germline V and J ends were trimmed by 5 bases and 1 base, with 11 bases remaining between them. The CDR3 sequence is CASSPRQMNTGELFF. CDR3 sequence (DNA): TGTGCCAGCAGTCCAAGACAAATGAACACCGGGGAGCTGTTTTTT.

The rearrangement uses TRBV5-1 and TRBJ2-2; the D gene is possibly TRBD2 (5 bases). The CDR3 sequence is 14 residues long. Deletions cut 3 bases from V and 5 bases from J, with 11 bases between. Looked up from germline, CDR1 is SGHRS and CDR2 is YFSETQ. CDR3 in DNA: TGCGCCAGCAGCTCACTAAGCGGAACCGGGGAGCTGTTTTTT. Its protein is CASSSLSGTGELFF.

The chain employs TRBV5-1 and TRBJ1-5; tentative D call: TRBD1 (6 bases). Trimming left V 0 bases short and J 9 bases short, with 22 bases between. The CDR3 totals 17 residues. CDR1 SGHRS and CDR2 YFSETQ come from the germline V gene. CDR3: CASSLGGGGGLQGPQHF. DNA of the CDR3: TGCGCCAGCAGCTTGGGGGGCGGCGGGGGCCTTCAAGGGCCCCAGCATTTT.

The chain couples TRBV7-2 to TRBJ2-4, with D unresolved. Germline lookup yields CDR1 SGHTA and CDR2 FQGNSA. CDR3 length: 15 amino acids. V lost 5 bases, J lost 0 bases, and 11 bases lay in between. CDR3 DNA: TGTGCCAGCAGCACAGACCGAATAGCCAAAAACATTCAGTACTTC. Its translation: CASSTDRIAKNIQYF.

The J gene is TRBJ2-1, the V gene TRBV19; the match to TRBD2 covers 13 bases. Germline lookup yields CDR1 LNHDA and CDR2 SQIVND (reference sequence). The CDR3 length is 15 residues. Trimming at V came to 4 bases and at J to 6 bases, leaving 3 bases not matched to a gene. CDR3 sequence: CASSRWTSGSNEQFF. The CDR3 DNA sequence: TGTGCCAGTAGTAGATGGACTAGCGGGAGCAATGAGCAGTTCTTC.

This chain joins TRBV6-5 and TRBJ1-2; weak D call: TRBD1 (5 bases). V was cut by 2 bases and J by 6 bases, with 13 bases left in between. This CDR3 is built from 14 residues. Germline-derived CDR1 and CDR2 are MNHEY and SVGAGI. In nucleotides, the CDR3 is TGTGCCAGCAGTTACCTTCAGGGTAGTGATGGCTACACCTTC. Its translation is CASSYLQGSDGYTF.

This clone has more than one count but fewer than ten. V gene TRBV6-5 combines with J gene TRBJ1-1; D might be TRBD1 (5 bases). The CDR3 is 14 amino acids. Germline loops: CDR1 MNHEY, CDR2 SVGAGI. V lost 6 bases and J lost 1, with 12 bases in between. DNA for the CDR3: TGTGCCAGCAGCCAGGGCCTGGAGAACACTGAAGCTTTCTTT. Amino acid sequence: CASSQGLENTEAFF.

This clone has only one observation. V gene TRBV7-2 combines with J gene TRBJ1-5, with 9 bases identical to TRBD1. The CDR3 is 16 amino acids. Unmatched junction bases numbered 8, after V lost 1 base and J lost 7 bases. Germline-derived CDR1 and CDR2 are SGHTA and FQGNSA. CDR3 coding DNA: TGTGCCAGCAGCTTAGGAGACCTACAGGGGGCACAGCCCCAGCATTTT. Its translation is CASSLGDLQGAQPQHF.

V is TRBV27 and J is TRBJ2-2; maybe TRBD1 (7 bases). The V end lost 8 bases, the J end lost 7 bases, and 26 bases lay between the germline ends. Germline lookup yields CDR1 MNHEY and CDR2 SMNVEV (reference sequence). This CDR3 has 17 amino acids. In DNA form, the CDR3 reads TGTGCCAGCCCGTTCCTATCTGAAAACAGGGGAGGCGGGGAGCTGTTTTTT. Its protein is CASPFLSENRGGGELFF.

This clone came up once. V gene TRBV24-1 combines with J gene TRBJ2-3, with a tentative D call TRBD2 (5 bases). This CDR3 contains 16 residues. V lost 0 bases and J 1 base, leaving 10 bases between the germline ends. Germline loops: CDR1 KGHDR, CDR2 SFDVKD. CDR3 protein: CATSDLGGWGTDTQYF. The CDR3 region has the DNA TGTGCCACCAGTGATTTGGGCGGGTGGGGCACAGATACGCAGTATTTT.